This TCR beta chain stems from a study of T cell changes during pregnancy in multiple sclerosis (dated by TCRdb to about 2019). As for the study more broadly: Changes in the T cell repertoire over the course of pregnancy were examined in this study in women with multiple sclerosis.

The library was generated by the immunoSEQ multiplex PCR assay. In its TCRdb copy, this immuneACCESS table keeps in-frame sequences only and misses some clones. Where compared with another copy, unresolved V genes explain less than half of these, and the others have no known cause. This sample lists some 74,000 clones; approximately 92% were detected once. Less than 2.5% of the sample goes to the ten largest clones. As for this clone: The specificity of this receptor is unknown. One base away there is no much larger clone; base qualities are not given.

This sequence was found in a female donor with multiple sclerosis, enrolled in a pregnancy study. Sequenced material: peripheral blood, taken before pregnancy.

CDR3 protein: CASSFSGTGYRNGYTF. The base sequence is TGTGCCAGCAGCTTCTCCGGGACAGGGTATCGAAATGGCTACACCTTC. Rearrangement joined TRBV7-2 to TRBJ1-2; TRBD1 lines up with 9 middle nucleotides. CDR1 and CDR2 (SGHTA, FQGNSA) derive from the germline V gene. Trimming takes 3 bases off V and 6 bases off J; junction bases not matched to a gene: 11. The CDR3 goes from the cysteine to the phenylalanine over 16 residues. The CDR3 DNA has 48 bases and is translated from base 1.